The 24 T cell receptor beta chains below all came from one sample that was sequenced in a study of beta chain features in type 1 diabetes. cDNA synthesis used the whole RNA isolate, giving expressed TCRB sequences. TCRdb's table, derived via immunoSEQ multiplex PCR, lists solely in-frame clones and lacks some. In the table there are about 620,000 clones, roughly 16% of which are singletons. Sequenced material: naive CD4+ T cells from blood. These receptor sequences come from a man in his late teens or twenties in good health.

The chain has TRBV7-9 and TRBJ2-3; D unclear. CDR1 and CDR2 (germline): SEHNR, FQNEAQ (reference sequence). The CDR3 contains 15 residues. Deletions cut 1 base from V and 0 bases from J, with 8 bases between. In DNA, the CDR3 is TGTGCCAGCAGCTTAGTTGGCAGGAGCACAGATACGCAGTATTTT. Amino acid sequence: CASSLVGRSTDTQYF. Variable domain in full (rest from reference TRBV7-9 and TRBJ2-3): DTGVSQNPRHKITKRGQNVTFRCDPISEHNRLYWYRQTLGQGPEFLTYFQNEAQLEKSRLLSDRFSAERPKGSFSTLEIQRTEQGDSAMYLCASSLVGRSTDTQYFGPGTRLTVL.

In its sample, this clone was seen a few times. The chain uses TRBV19 and TRBJ1-1; 7 nucleotides agree with TRBD1. This CDR3 has 13 residues. CDR1 is LNHDA, CDR2 SQIVND, per germline (reference sequence). V was pared by 8 bases and J by 1 base, with 4 bases of the junction left unmatched. CDR3 sequence: CASGGQRNTEAFF. Here the CDR3 DNA reads TGTGCCAGTGGGGGACAGCGGAACACTGAAGCTTTCTTT. Full variable domain (outside the CDR3, taken from reference TRBV19 and TRBJ1-1): DGGITQSPKYLFRKEGQNVTLSCEQNLNHDAMYWYRQDPGQGLRLIYYSQIVNDFQKGDIAEGYSVSREKKESFPLTVTSAQKNPTAFYLCASGGQRNTEAFFGQGTRLTVV.

There are a few counts of this clone. This rearrangement joins TRBV5-4 to TRBJ2-5; D call uncertain. The CDR3 runs to 13 residues. V lost 2 bases, J lost 2 bases, and 7 bases lay in between. The germline gives CDR1 SGHNT, CDR2 YYREEE (reference sequence). CDR3 protein: CASSLRQQETQYF. Written as DNA, the CDR3 is TGTGCCAGCAGCTTAAGGCAGCAAGAGACCCAGTACTTC.

This chain joins TRBV4-3 and TRBJ2-2, with 9 bases fitting TRBD2. V lost 4 bases and J lost 4; bases outside the gene matches: 10. The CDR3 runs 17 residues. Germline CDR1 reads LGHNA; CDR2 reads YSLEER. As DNA, the CDR3 is TGCGCCAGCAGCCCCCAAGAGTTAGCGGGGGTCACCGGGGAGCTGTTTTTT. Translating gives CASSPQELAGVTGELFF.

The chain combines TRBV28 with TRBJ1-5, with D unclear. Deletions cut 3 bases from V and 1 base from J, with 7 bases between. Germline V gene data show CDR1 as MDHEN and CDR2 as SYDVKM. This CDR3 spans 14 amino acids. CDR3 sequence: CASSFPPSNQPQHF. CDR3 bases: TGTGCCAGCAGTTTTCCACCCAGCAATCAGCCCCAGCATTTT.

The V gene is TRBV5-1, the J gene TRBJ1-1; a weak D match, TRBD1 (5 bases). The V gene's germline CDR1 is SGHRS and CDR2 YFSETQ. The ends were cut back, 5 bases at V and 3 bases at J, with 11 bases in the middle. CDR3 length: 13 residues. Here the CDR3 DNA reads TGCGCCAGCAGGCCGCCGGGGGACACTGAAGCTTTCTTT. Protein sequence: CASRPPGDTEAFF.

About this clone: Other DNA sequences of this sample code for an identical CDR3. The CDR3 DNA sequence: TGTGCCAGCTCAGGGGACAGGAACACTGAAGCTTTCTTT. It codes for CASSGDRNTEAFF. The rearrangement joins TRBV18 to TRBJ1-1; the match to TRBD1 covers 7 bases. After removal of 5 bases from V and 1 base from J, the junction contained 1 base not matched to a gene. Germline lookup yields CDR1 KGHSH and CDR2 LQKENI. CDR3 length: 13 amino acids.

This clone has just a few counts. The V gene is TRBV4-1, the J gene TRBJ1-3, with D possibly TRBD1 on 5 matching bases. This CDR3 has 17 residues. Trimming left V 0 bases short and J 2 bases short, with 14 bases between. Germline assignment: CDR1 MGHRA and CDR2 YSYEKL. The CDR3: CASSQDRPGGAGNTIYF. The CDR3 coding sequence is TGCGCCAGCAGCCAAGATAGACCCGGGGGAGCTGGAAACACCATATATTTT.

This clone has more than one count but fewer than ten. The genes are TRBV2 and TRBJ1-1; TRBD1 is a possible D gene (6 bases). V lost 7 bases and J 2 bases, leaving 17 bases between the germline ends. The CDR3 is made up of 15 amino acids. Germline V gives CDR1 SNHLY, CDR2 FYNNEI. This chain's CDR3 is CASTPGAGANTEAFF. The CDR3 DNA follows: TGTGCCAGCACCCCAGGGGCAGGGGCAAACACTGAAGCTTTCTTT.

This clone was seen only a few times. The CDR3 protein is CASSLPGNPDTQYF. The CDR3 DNA sequence: TGTGCCAGCAGCTTGCCTGGGAACCCAGATACGCAGTATTTT. The chain employs TRBV5-4 and TRBJ2-3; D unresolved. The CDR3 covers 14 residues. The V gene lost 1 base and the J gene lost 4 bases, with 10 bases spanning the gap. Germline CDR1 and CDR2: SGHNT and YYREEE (reference sequence).

The chain links TRBV5-1 to TRBJ2-7; 9 nucleotides align to TRBD2. The length of the CDR3 is 15 residues. V was pared by 4 bases and J by 9 bases, with 14 bases of the junction left unmatched. Per the germline V gene, CDR1 is SGHRS and CDR2 is YFSETQ. The CDR3 here is CASSRSGSSQGVQYF. In nucleotides, the CDR3 is TGCGCCAGCAGCCGTAGCGGGAGCTCCCAGGGGGTGCAGTACTTC.

This clone came up a few times. The V gene is TRBV29-1, the J gene TRBJ2-1; TRBD1 might be the D (5 bases). V was trimmed by 5 bases and J by 7 bases, leaving 12 bases between them. The CDR3 has 12 amino acids. The V gene's germline CDR1 is SQVTM and CDR2 ANQGSEA. CDR3 DNA: TGCAGCGTTCCAAAGGGGTGGAATGAGCAGTTCTTC. Protein sequence: CSVPKGWNEQFF.

The chain has TRBV4-3 and TRBJ1-5; D is possibly TRBD1 (5 bases). This CDR3 is built from 15 residues. The germline CDR1 and CDR2 sequences are LGHNA and YSLEER. V was cut by 0 bases and J by 6 bases, with 12 bases left in between. The CDR3: CASSQEGQAGQPQHF. CDR3 bases: TGCGCCAGCAGCCAAGAGGGGCAGGCCGGTCAGCCCCAGCATTTT.

The chain carries TRBV9 and TRBJ2-5, with 10 bases lining up with TRBD2. Germline trimming cut 0 bases from V and 2 bases from J; bases unmatched to any gene: 7. Germline V gives CDR1 SGDLS, CDR2 YYNGEE. The CDR3 is made up of 17 amino acids. The CDR3 spells CASSVGRGAGGQETQYF. The CDR3 DNA reads TGTGCCAGCAGCGTAGGTCGGGGAGCGGGAGGGCAAGAGACCCAGTACTTC.

V gene TRBV7-2 combines with J gene TRBJ1-5; possible D gene TRBD1, 5 bases. From germline, CDR1 is SGHTA and CDR2 FQGNSA. The V end was cut by 5 bases, the J end by 1 base, with 15 bases between. CDR3 length equals 16 residues. Written as DNA, the CDR3 is TGTGCCAGCAGCCCCCAGGGTAGAGGCAGCAATCAGCCCCAGCATTTT. Translated: CASSPQGRGSNQPQHF.

The chain joins TRBV5-1 to TRBJ2-7; no definite D call. Germline loops: CDR1 SGHRS, CDR2 YFSETQ. Trimming left V 2 bases short and J 2 bases short, with 11 bases between. This CDR3 is 14 amino acids long. The CDR3 is CASSFAGETYEQYF. The CDR3 region has the DNA TGCGCCAGCAGCTTTGCCGGAGAGACCTACGAGCAGTACTTC.

CDR3 DNA: TGTGCCACCAGCAGAGTTCGACAGCGAATAACCTATGGCTACACCTTC. Amino acid sequence: CATSRVRQRITYGYTF. This sequence joins TRBV15 and TRBJ1-2; possible D gene TRBD1, 5 bases. Deletions cut 1 base from V and 4 bases from J, with 16 bases between. The V gene's germline CDR1 is LNHNV and CDR2 YYDKDF (reference sequence). CDR3 size: 16 residues.

The chain has TRBV5-1 and TRBJ2-7; D ambiguous. CDR1 and CDR2 (germline): SGHRS, YFSETQ. Between the trimmed V and J ends, which lost 4 bases and 3 bases, there was a span of 11 bases. The CDR3 spans 13 residues. The CDR3 nucleotides read TGCGCCAGCAGCCCTGAAGGGAACTACGAGCAGTACTTC. This sequence encodes CASSPEGNYEQYF.

The V call is TRBV25-1, the J call TRBJ2-7, with a possible D match to TRBD2 (5 bases). Per germline, CDR1 MGHDK and CDR2 SYGVNS. Trimming pared 0 bases from V and 3 bases from J, leaving 12 bases between. The CDR3 runs 15 residues. The CDR3 region has the DNA TGTGCCAGCAGTGAATATACGGGGAAATACTACGAGCAGTACTTC. As protein: CASSEYTGKYYEQYF.

The V call is TRBV19, the J call TRBJ2-1, with 10 bases that match TRBD2. V shed 5 bases and J 6 bases; nucleotides not matched to a gene: 7. This CDR3 has 15 residues. Germline CDR1 LNHDA, CDR2 SQIVND (reference sequence). CDR3 in amino acids: CASSPTQRGGNEQFF. The CDR3 DNA is TGTGCCAGTAGTCCCACCCAGCGGGGGGGCAATGAGCAGTTCTTC.

V and J are TRBV4-2 and TRBJ1-2; D is uncertain. V lost 1 base and J 2 bases, leaving 14 bases between the germline ends. Germline CDR1 is LGHNA and CDR2 is YNFKEQ. The CDR3 totals 16 residues. CDR3 in amino acids: CASSQASADGNYGYTF. The CDR3, as DNA: TGTGCCAGCAGCCAAGCCTCCGCCGACGGAAACTATGGCTACACCTTC.

Only a few counts were recorded for this clone. J is TRBJ2-3 and V is TRBV7-2; D uncertain. The V end lost 8 bases, the J end lost 0 bases, and 9 bases lay between the germline ends. Looked up from germline, CDR1 is SGHTA and CDR2 is FQGNSA. This CDR3 is built from 13 residues. This CDR3 is CASGSRSTDTQYF. CDR3 DNA sequence: TGTGCCAGCGGATCAAGAAGCACAGATACGCAGTATTTT.

This sequence joins TRBV11-2 and TRBJ2-1, with 11 nucleotides matching TRBD2. V shed 5 bases, J shed 6 bases, and the junction held 9 bases outside the gene matches. CDR1 is SGHAT and CDR2 is FQNNGV in the germline V gene. This CDR3 has 16 amino acids. CDR3 amino acids: CASSPLTSGVGNEQFF. In DNA, the CDR3 is TGTGCCAGCAGCCCTCTGACTAGCGGGGTAGGCAATGAGCAGTTCTTC. Looking up the rest from reference TRBV11-2 and TRBJ2-1 gives the full variable domain: EAGVAQSPRYKIIEKRQSVAFWCNPISGHATLYWYQQILGQGPKLLIQFQNNGVVDDSQLPKDRFSAERLKGVDSTLKIQPAKLEDSAVYLCASSPLTSGVGNEQFFGPGTRLTVL.

V usage is TRBV6-6 and J usage is TRBJ2-3, with D perhaps being TRBD1 or TRBD2 (6 bases each). This CDR3 has 16 residues. CDR1 and CDR2 from the germline V gene are MNHNY and SVGAGI (reference sequence). Trimming shortened V by 5 bases and J by 3 bases, and 18 bases separated the two germline ends. The CDR3 DNA is TGTGCCAGCAGTAACCCACTAGGGGGGCCGACAGATACGCAGTATTTT. Translation gives CASSNPLGGPTDTQYF.